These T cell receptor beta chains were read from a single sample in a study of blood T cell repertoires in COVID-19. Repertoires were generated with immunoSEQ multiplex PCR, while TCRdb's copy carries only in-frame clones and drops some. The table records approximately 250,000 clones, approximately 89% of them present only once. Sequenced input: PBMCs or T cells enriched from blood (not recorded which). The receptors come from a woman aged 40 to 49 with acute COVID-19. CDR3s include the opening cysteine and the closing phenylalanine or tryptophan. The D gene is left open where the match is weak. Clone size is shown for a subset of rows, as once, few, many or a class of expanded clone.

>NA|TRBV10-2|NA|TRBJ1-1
TGCGCCAGCAGTGAGGGTACTTTTGACAGCCTGAACACTGAAGCTTTCTTT
CASSEGTFDSLNTEAFF
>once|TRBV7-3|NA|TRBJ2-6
TGTGCCAGCAGCTTAACCCCTAGCGTATCTGGGGCCAACGTCCTGACTTTC
CASSLTPSVSGANVLTF
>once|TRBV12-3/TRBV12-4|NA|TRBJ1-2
TGTGCCAGCAGTCCCGCGGCCAACTATGGCTACACCTTC
CASSPAANYGYTF
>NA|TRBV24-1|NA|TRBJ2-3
TGTGCCACCAGTGATTTGTCAGGGACTAGCACAGATACGCAGTATTTT
CATSDLSGTSTDTQYF
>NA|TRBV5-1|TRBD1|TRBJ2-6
TGCGCCAGCAGCTTGTTAGGGGGACAGGTAAATCCTGGGGCCAACGTCCTGACTTTC
CASSLLGGQVNPGANVLTF
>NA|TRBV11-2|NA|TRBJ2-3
TGTGCCAGCAGCTCGATACGGGGGTTGCAGTATTTT
CASSSIRGLQYF
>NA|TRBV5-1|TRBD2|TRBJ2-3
TGCGCCAGCAGCTTGGGGGGACTAGCGGGAGGGCGCACAGATACGCAGTATTTT
CASSLGGLAGGRTDTQYF
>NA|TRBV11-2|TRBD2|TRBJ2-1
TGTGCCAGCAGCTTAGGCGCTAGCGGGAGCTATGAGCAGTTCTTC
CASSLGASGSYEQFF
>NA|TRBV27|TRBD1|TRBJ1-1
TGTGCCAGCAGTTCGACAGGGATTCCCCGCGAAGCTTTCTTT
CASSSTGIPREAFF
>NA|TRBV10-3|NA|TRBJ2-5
TGTGCCATCAGTGAGTCGGGGCAGGGGAACGGAGAGACCCAGTACTTC
CAISESGQGNGETQYF
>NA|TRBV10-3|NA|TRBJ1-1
TGTGCCATCAGTGATGGGGCTCGTGGCACTGAAGCTTTCTTT
CAISDGARGTEAFF
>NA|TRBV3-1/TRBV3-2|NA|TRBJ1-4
TGTGCCAGCAGCCATAACATTCGACAGGCTAATGAAAAACTGTTTTTT
CASSHNIRQANEKLFF
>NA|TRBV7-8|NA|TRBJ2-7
TGTGCCAGCAGCCCAGATCGGGCAGGGCTCAAAAGCTCCTACGAGCAGTACTTC
CASSPDRAGLKSSYEQYF
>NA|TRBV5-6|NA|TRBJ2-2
TGTGCCAGCAGCTATCTATGGCAGGGGGGCAACACCGGGGAGCTGTTTTTT
CASSYLWQGGNTGELFF
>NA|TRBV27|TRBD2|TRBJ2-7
TGTGCCAGCAGTTCCGGGACTAGGAGCGAGCAGTACTTC
CASSSGTRSEQYF
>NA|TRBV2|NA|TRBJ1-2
TGTGCCAGCAGTCCCCTCGGGTCCCCGTATGGCTACACCTTC
CASSPLGSPYGYTF
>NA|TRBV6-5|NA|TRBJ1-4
TGTGCCAGCAGTTACCGGGGAGGGCAGGCGAATGAAAAACTGTTTTTT
CASSYRGGQANEKLFF
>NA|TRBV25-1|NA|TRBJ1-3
TGTGCCAGCATTGACAGTTACTCTGGAAACACCATATATTTT
CASIDSYSGNTIYF
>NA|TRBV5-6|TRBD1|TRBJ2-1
TGTGCCAGCAGCTTGGCCGGGACAGGGTCCCCCTACAATGAGCAGTTCTTC
CASSLAGTGSPYNEQFF
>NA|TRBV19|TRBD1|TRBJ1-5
TGTGCCAGTAGTTCGTTCGGGACAGGACTAAGCAATCAGCCCCAGCATTTT
CASSSFGTGLSNQPQHF
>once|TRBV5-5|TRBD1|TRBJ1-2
TGTGCCAGCAGTTATGGGACAGGCAGAGACTATGGCTACACCTTC
CASSYGTGRDYGYTF
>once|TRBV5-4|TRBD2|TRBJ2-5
TGTGCCAGCAGCCGGTTGGGAGGGTTTGGGGAGACCCAGTACTTC
CASSRLGGFGETQYF
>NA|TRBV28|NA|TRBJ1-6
TGTGCCAGCAGTTCCGGGACACCGAATTCACCCCTCCACTTT
CASSSGTPNSPLHF
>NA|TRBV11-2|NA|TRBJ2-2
TGTGCCAGCAGCCAACACTTATATCTCGGACAGTTGAACACCGGGGAGCTGTTTTTT
CASSQHLYLGQLNTGELFF
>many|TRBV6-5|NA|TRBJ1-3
TGTGCCAGCAGCCCAAACCAGATGTCTGGAAACACCATATATTTT
CASSPNQMSGNTIYF
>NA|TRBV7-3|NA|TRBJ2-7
TGTGCCAGCAGCTGGGGGCCGACAGGCTACGAGCAGTACTTC
CASSWGPTGYEQYF
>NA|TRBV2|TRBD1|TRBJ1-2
TGTGCCAACCGGGACAGGGACCGTGGCTACACCTTC
CANRDRDRGYTF
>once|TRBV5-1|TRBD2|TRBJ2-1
TGCGCCAGCAGCACCAAACCGGGACTAGCGGGAGTTGAGCAGTTCTTC
CASSTKPGLAGVEQFF
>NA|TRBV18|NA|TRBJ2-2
TGTGCCAGCTCATTCCAGGGAACTTCGAACACCGGGGAGCTGTTTTTT
CASSFQGTSNTGELFF
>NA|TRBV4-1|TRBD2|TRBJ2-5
TGCGCCAGCAGCCAAACGACTAGCGCGCAAGAGACCCAGTACTTC
CASSQTTSAQETQYF
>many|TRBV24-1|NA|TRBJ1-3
TGTGCCACCAGTGACCCGGACAGAGGAAACACCATATATTTT
CATSDPDRGNTIYF
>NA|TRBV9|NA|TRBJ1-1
TGTGCCAGCAGCCCACACACCCGGGACACTGAAGCTTTCTTT
CASSPHTRDTEAFF
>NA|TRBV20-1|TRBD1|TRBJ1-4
TGCAGTGCTAGTATACCCAGGGGGCAATATGAAAAACTGTTTTTT
CSASIPRGQYEKLFF
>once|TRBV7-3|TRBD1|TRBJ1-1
TGTGCCAGCAGCACCGTGACAGGGGGCAACACTGAAGCTTTCTTT
CASSTVTGGNTEAFF
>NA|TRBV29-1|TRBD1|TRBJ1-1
TGCAGCGCTCGGGGACAGGGGAACACTGAAGCTTTCTTT
CSARGQGNTEAFF
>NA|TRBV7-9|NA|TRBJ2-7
TGTGCCAGCAGCTTATGGGAGTCCTACGAGCAGTACTTC
CASSLWESYEQYF
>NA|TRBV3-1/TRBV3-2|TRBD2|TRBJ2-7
TGTGCCAGCAGACCCACACTAGCGGTTGGCTCCTACGAGCAGTACTTC
CASRPTLAVGSYEQYF
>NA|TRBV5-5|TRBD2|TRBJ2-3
TGTGCCAGCAGCTTGAATCTAGCGGTAATAGATACGCAGTATTTT
CASSLNLAVIDTQYF
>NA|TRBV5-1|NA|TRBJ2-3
TGCGCCAGCAGCTTGGACGGGAAAAGCACAGATACGCAGTATTTT
CASSLDGKSTDTQYF
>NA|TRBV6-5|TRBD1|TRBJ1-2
TGTGCCAGCAGTTACCGCGGACAGGGGGCCTCCTATGGCTACACCTTC
CASSYRGQGASYGYTF
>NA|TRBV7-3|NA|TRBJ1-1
TGTGCCAGCAGCGCCTCGGGGGGGAACACTGAAGCTTTCTTT
CASSASGGNTEAFF
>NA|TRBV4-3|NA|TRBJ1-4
TGCGCCAGCAGCCAGGCGGGTGGGTGGGGTGGTAATGAAAAACTGTTTTTT
CASSQAGGWGGNEKLFF